The 26 T cell receptor beta chains in this list originate from one sample, sequenced in a study of cytomegalovirus exposure and HLA in healthy donors. The PCR had 60 Vbeta and 13 Jbeta primers. Profiling relied on immunoSEQ multiplex PCR, and the TCRdb table lists in-frame clones only, not all of them. Of about 140,000 clones in the sample, around 81% were seen once. Sequenced sample: PBMCs. The source of these receptors is a man between 35 and 55 years old in good health and CMV-seropositive.

The V call is TRBV10-3, the J call TRBJ2-7, with D perhaps matching TRBD2 (6 bases). This CDR3 contains 16 residues. Germline values: CDR1 ENHRY, CDR2 SYGVKD. V lost 3 bases and J lost 2, with 17 bases in between. CDR3 sequence reads: CAISESPAGTPYEQYF. CDR3 bases: TGTGCCATCAGTGAATCCCCAGCGGGCACACCCTACGAGCAGTACTTC.

CDR3 sequence: CASSEGGGPPYEQYF. CDR3 coding DNA: TGTGCCAGCAGTGAAGGCGGAGGGCCGCCCTACGAGCAGTACTTC. The gene calls are TRBV6-1 and TRBJ2-7, with D possibly matching TRBD2 (6 bases). V was pared by 1 base and J by 2 bases, with 12 bases between. Germline-derived CDR1 and CDR2 are MNHNS and SASEGT. CDR3 length: 15 residues.

With regard to this clone: The same CDR3 is also encoded by other DNA sequences in this sample. V and J are TRBV15 and TRBJ1-1, with D perhaps TRBD1 (6 bases). There are 14 residues in the CDR3. Trimming took 0 bases from V and 4 from J, leaving 9 bases between them. Looked up from germline, CDR1 is LNHNV and CDR2 is YYDKDF (reference sequence). The CDR3 is CATSRDIRGTEAFF. CDR3 in DNA: TGTGCCACCAGCAGAGATATCAGGGGCACTGAAGCTTTCTTT.

The chain has TRBV9 and TRBJ2-7; the match to TRBD2 covers 7 bases. Trimming removed 1 base from V and 0 bases from J; junction bases left unmatched: 4. CDR1 SGDLS and CDR2 YYNGEE come from the germline V gene. This CDR3 comprises 15 residues. The CDR3 is CASSVLAESSYEQYF. The CDR3 bases are TGTGCCAGCAGCGTACTAGCGGAGAGCTCCTACGAGCAGTACTTC.

V usage is TRBV5-1 and J usage is TRBJ2-7, with TRBD1 matching 9 bases. The CDR3 sequence is 15 residues long. Unmatched junction bases numbered 4, after V lost 0 bases and J lost 3 bases. The V gene's germline CDR1 is SGHRS and CDR2 YFSETQ. The CDR3 DNA reads TGCGCCAGCAGCTTGGGGGGGACAGGGAGCTACGAGCAGTACTTC. Its translation: CASSLGGTGSYEQYF.

The V call is TRBV7-2, the J call TRBJ1-4; 7 bases agree with TRBD1. The CDR3 loop spans 15 amino acids. CDR1 and CDR2 from the germline V gene are SGHTA and FQGNSA. V trimming: 2 bases; J trimming: 7 bases; junction bases outside the gene matches: 7. This CDR3 reads CASSLSTGESEKLFF. In DNA form, the CDR3 reads TGTGCCAGCAGCTTATCAACAGGGGAGAGTGAAAAACTGTTTTTT.

This clone was seen only a few times. V usage is TRBV7-6 and J usage is TRBJ2-5; 13 bases align to TRBD2. The CDR3 sequence is 16 residues long. V dropped 4 bases and J dropped 5; count of bases not matched to a gene: 7. The germline V gene encodes CDR1 SGHVS and CDR2 FNYEAQ. CDR3 nucleotide sequence: TGTGCCAGCAGCTCGACGGGACTAGCGGGGTCGGAGACCCAGTACTTC. Its protein product is CASSSTGLAGSETQYF. Looking up the rest from reference TRBV7-6 and TRBJ2-5 gives the full variable domain: GAGVSQSPRYKVTKRGQDVALRCDPISGHVSLYWYRQALGQGPEFLTYFNYEAQQDKSGLPNDRFSAERPEGSISTLTIQRTEQRDSAMYRCASSSTGLAGSETQYFGPGTRLLVL.

The chain has TRBV4-1 and TRBJ2-7; D call uncertain. Germline CDR1 and CDR2: MGHRA and YSYEKL. Trimming pared 1 base from V and 2 bases from J, leaving 9 bases between. The CDR3 loop spans 14 amino acids. DNA for the CDR3: TGCGCCAGCAGCCAAGTTCCGGGTACCTACGAGCAGTACTTC. Its translation: CASSQVPGTYEQYF.

The gene calls are TRBV7-9 and TRBJ2-3; tentative D call: TRBD2 (6 bases). This CDR3 has 15 amino acids. The germline gives CDR1 SEHNR, CDR2 FQNEAQ (reference sequence). Between the trimmed V and J ends, which lost 1 base and 3 bases, there was a span of 11 bases. The CDR3 reads CASSLDGGWTDTQYF. CDR3 coding DNA: TGTGCCAGCAGCTTAGATGGGGGGTGGACAGATACGCAGTATTTT.

The genes are TRBV15 and TRBJ1-1; no clear D. The V gene's germline CDR1 is LNHNV and CDR2 YYDKDF (reference sequence). With 6 bases removed from V and 3 bases from J, the gap between germline ends came to 5 bases. This CDR3 comprises 11 residues. CDR3 sequence: CATRRDTEAFF. The CDR3 DNA is TGTGCCACCAGGAGGGACACTGAAGCTTTCTTT.

V usage is TRBV18 and J usage is TRBJ2-3, with D unresolved. V was shortened by 3 bases and J by 3 bases, with 4 bases between the two germline ends. Per germline, CDR1 KGHSH and CDR2 LQKENI. This CDR3 contains 12 residues. CDR3 in DNA: TGTGCCAGCTCACCTTCGACAGATACGCAGTATTTT. It codes for CASSPSTDTQYF.

The gene calls are TRBV19 and TRBJ2-1, with 12 nucleotides matching TRBD2. Germline CDR1 is LNHDA and CDR2 is SQIVND (reference sequence). The CDR3 is 13 residues long. V gave up 6 bases and J gave up 10 bases; unmatched junction bases: 4. The CDR3 DNA sequence: TGTGCCAGTAGCATCGGACTAGCGGGGGAGCAGTTCTTC. Amino acid sequence: CASSIGLAGEQFF.

This chain links TRBV19 with TRBJ2-7, with 7 nucleotides matching TRBD1. The ends lost 1 base at V and 5 bases at J; junction bases unmatched: 8. CDR1 LNHDA and CDR2 SQIVND come from the germline V gene (reference sequence). The CDR3 length is 15 residues. DNA for the CDR3: TGTGCCAGTAGTATAGTCCTGACAGGGATCGACGAGCAGTACTTC. Protein sequence: CASSIVLTGIDEQYF.

For this clone: Other nucleotide sequences in the sample specify the same CDR3. V and J are TRBV5-1 and TRBJ2-7, with D possibly being TRBD1 (5 bases). This CDR3 is built from 13 residues. The germline gives CDR1 SGHRS, CDR2 YFSETQ. Trimming pared 0 bases from V and 2 bases from J, leaving 6 bases between. The CDR3 protein is CASSLDRTYEQYF. The CDR3 bases are TGCGCCAGCAGCTTGGACAGGACCTACGAGCAGTACTTC.

This chain uses TRBV19 with TRBJ1-5; 7 bases agree with TRBD1. The germline V gene encodes CDR1 LNHDA and CDR2 SQIVND (reference sequence). CDR3 size: 15 residues. J lost 0 bases, V lost 5 bases, and 4 bases had no gene match. This CDR3 is CASSEGQSSNQPQHF. The CDR3 nucleotides read TGTGCCAGTAGTGAGGGACAGTCTAGCAATCAGCCCCAGCATTTT.

The rearrangement uses TRBV6-5 and TRBJ1-1, with D hard to call. V lost 0 bases and J lost 2, with 13 bases in between. Germline V gene data show CDR1 as MNHEY and CDR2 as SVGAGI. This CDR3 comprises 16 residues. DNA for the CDR3: TGTGCCAGCAGTTACTCTGCCTCTATTCCAAACACTGAAGCTTTCTTT. Translated: CASSYSASIPNTEAFF.

CDR3 DNA sequence: TGTGCCAGCAGTTCACCCGGGACACACCTCCACTTT. Protein product: CASSSPGTHLHF. The gene calls are TRBV6-5 and TRBJ1-6; D perhaps matches TRBD1 (6 bases). The CDR3 has 12 residues. Per germline, CDR1 MNHEY and CDR2 SVGAGI. The V end lost 4 bases, the J end lost 15 bases, and 13 bases lay between the germline ends.

The chain carries TRBV28 and TRBJ1-3, with D hard to call. The CDR3 runs to 13 residues. Germline CDR1 and CDR2: MDHEN and SYDVKM. V was shortened by 6 bases and J by 0 bases, with 6 bases between the two germline ends. The CDR3 DNA follows: TGTGCCAGCAGCGAGTCCTCTGGAAACACCATATATTTT. This gives the protein CASSESSGNTIYF.

The chain couples TRBV30 to TRBJ2-7; D is possibly TRBD2 (6 bases). Per germline, CDR1 GTSNPN and CDR2 SVGIG (reference sequence). This CDR3 contains 16 residues. V lost 0 bases and J 4 bases, leaving 19 bases between the germline ends. CDR3 DNA sequence: TGTGCCTGGAGTGTACCCCGAGAGCGGGTAAATTACGAGCAGTACTTC. It translates to CAWSVPRERVNYEQYF.

V usage is TRBV6-6 and J usage is TRBJ2-7, with 9 positions matching TRBD2. The CDR3 extends over 15 amino acids. The ends lost 5 bases at V and 4 bases at J; junction bases unmatched: 9. Germline lookup yields CDR1 MNHNY and CDR2 SVGAGI (reference sequence). The DNA for the CDR3 is TGTGCCAGCAGTGGGACTGGTAGCGGGAGTTACGAGCAGTACTTC. It encodes CASSGTGSGSYEQYF.

The chain uses TRBV4-1 and TRBJ1-1, with 7 bases fitting TRBD1. This CDR3 has 19 amino acids. V lost 6 bases and J lost 0; bases outside the gene matches: 19. Germline CDR1 and CDR2: MGHRA and YSYEKL. Here the CDR3 DNA reads TGCGCCAGCAGTCTTATTGACGACAGGGTTCTGATGATGAACACTGAAGCTTTCTTT. Residues: CASSLIDDRVLMMNTEAFF.

This clone came up a few times. The chain recombines TRBV19 with TRBJ1-2; D is perhaps TRBD1 (6 bases). Per germline, CDR1 LNHDA and CDR2 SQIVND (reference sequence). The CDR3 consists of 14 residues. The V gene lost 6 bases and the J gene lost 1 base, with 12 bases spanning the gap. This chain's CDR3 is CASSSRTVNYGYTF. The CDR3 nucleotides are TGTGCCAGTAGCTCCCGGACAGTTAACTATGGCTACACCTTC.

The chain carries TRBV7-2 and TRBJ2-5; D is perhaps TRBD2 (5 bases). The CDR3 spans 14 residues. With 4 bases removed from V and 7 bases from J, the gap between germline ends came to 16 bases. CDR1 SGHTA and CDR2 FQGNSA come from the germline V gene. DNA of the CDR3: TGTGCCAGCAGCTCATCTCCGGGGTACGGGACCCAGTACTTC. This translates into CASSSSPGYGTQYF. The full variable domain, with the rest looked up from reference TRBV7-2 and TRBJ2-5, is GAGVSQSPSNKVTEKGKDVELRCDPISGHTALYWYRQSLGQGLEFLIYFQGNSAPDKSGLPSDRFSAERTGGSVSTLTIQRTQQEDSAVYLCASSSSPGYGTQYFGPGTRLLVL.

The chain combines TRBV27 with TRBJ2-4; 8 positions agree with TRBD2. The CDR3 spans 15 residues. Unmatched junction bases numbered 8, after V lost 4 bases and J lost 6 bases. The V gene's germline CDR1 is MNHEY and CDR2 SMNVEV (reference sequence). The CDR3 nucleotides are TGTGCCAGCAGTTCCTCCGGGACTAGGGGAAACATTCAGTACTTC. Protein product: CASSSSGTRGNIQYF.

This sequence joins TRBV19 and TRBJ1-1, with 8 bases lining up with TRBD1. After removal of 4 bases from V and 1 base from J, the junction contained 5 bases not matched to a gene. Germline lookup yields CDR1 LNHDA and CDR2 SQIVND (reference sequence). This CDR3 spans 15 amino acids. The CDR3 loop reads CASSRAGGGNTEAFF. CDR3 sequence (DNA): TGTGCCAGTAGTAGGGCAGGGGGCGGGAACACTGAAGCTTTCTTT.

The V gene is TRBV5-1, the J gene TRBJ2-7, with D possibly being TRBD2 (6 bases). CDR1 SGHRS and CDR2 YFSETQ come from the germline V gene. The CDR3 loop spans 14 amino acids. The ends were cut back, 1 base at V and 3 bases at J, with 11 bases in the middle. The CDR3 bases are TGCGCCAGCAGCTTGCAGGGACTGGGCTACGAGCAGTACTTC. The encoded protein is CASSLQGLGYEQYF. Full variable domain (remainder filled in from reference TRBV5-1 and TRBJ2-7): KAGVTQTPRYLIKTRGQQVTLSCSPISGHRSVSWYQQTPGQGLQFLFEYFSETQRNKGNFPGRFSGRQFSNSRSEMNVSTLELGDSALYLCASSLQGLGYEQYFGPGTRLTVT.